This passage covers 7 T cell receptor beta chains from one sample sequenced in a study of T cells in Graves' hyperthyroidism and ophthalmopathy. The source material, RNA transcripts, was used to amplify TCR beta CDR3 regions. Initially, a first-round RT-PCR of the TCR CDR3 employed the HTBI primer set. TCRdb itself ran the multiplex PCR reads through MiXCR, one entry per CDR3 protein. The data contain 250,000 to 400,000 distinct CDR3 sequences, roughly 13% of them singletons. Source material: blood. All receptors come from a woman aged 35 to 49 with Graves' ophthalmopathy.

This clonotype has a count of ten or more. The rearrangement joins TRBV20-1 to TRBJ2-7, with 7 nucleotides matching TRBD2. Unmatched junction bases numbered 9, after V lost 4 bases and J lost 3 bases. The CDR3 contains 14 residues. Per germline, CDR1 DFQATT and CDR2 SNEGSKA (reference sequence). Here the CDR3 reads CSAIEGGRIYEQYF. DNA of the CDR3: TGCAGTGCTATCGAGGGAGGGCGAATCTACGAGCAGTACTTC.

This clonotype has at least ten counts. The V gene is TRBV28, the J gene TRBJ1-5, with a tentative D call TRBD1 (5 bases). The CDR3 totals 16 residues. V shed 4 bases and J shed 3 bases, with 16 bases lying between them. Per germline, CDR1 MDHEN and CDR2 SYDVKM. The CDR3: CASSSRDVEVNQPQHF. The DNA of the CDR3 is TGTGCCAGCAGTTCCCGGGACGTAGAGGTCAATCAGCCCCAGCATTTT.

There are many counts of this clonotype. V is TRBV20-1 and J is TRBJ2-4; D is undetermined. Germline assignment: CDR1 DFQATT and CDR2 SNEGSKA (reference sequence). The CDR3 covers 10 residues. V lost 4 bases to trimming and J lost 9 bases, with 7 bases between them. In DNA form, the CDR3 reads TGCAGTGCTATTTATGGCATTCAGTACTTC. It encodes CSAIYGIQYF.

This clonotype was detected only a few times. The chain has TRBV7-9 and TRBJ2-7; 7 bases line up with TRBD1. In germline, CDR1 is SEHNR, CDR2 FQNEAQ (reference sequence). The CDR3 is made up of 15 amino acids. Trimming took 5 bases from V and 3 from J; bases not matched to a gene: 10. This CDR3 is CASSMGTVPHYEQYF. The CDR3 DNA is TGTGCCAGCAGCATGGGGACAGTTCCTCACTACGAGCAGTACTTC.

This clonotype was picked up a small number of times. This chain links TRBV2 with TRBJ2-2; D unresolved. The CDR3 covers 13 residues. Deletions cut 3 bases from V and 7 bases from J, with 9 bases between. CDR1 SNHLY and CDR2 FYNNEI come from the germline V gene. The CDR3 is CASSEAPLGELFF. CDR3 coding DNA: TGTGCCAGCAGTGAGGCACCACTCGGGGAGCTGTTTTTT.

The V and J genes are TRBV20-1 and TRBJ2-1; D is ambiguous. Germline V gene data show CDR1 as DFQATT and CDR2 as SNEGSKA (reference sequence). CDR3 length: 11 residues. V lost 4 bases, J lost 16 bases, and 17 bases lay in between. CDR3 DNA: TGCAGTGCTAAGTGGGATCGGCGGCCCTTCTTC. It codes for CSAKWDRRPFF.

The V gene is TRBV10-2, the J gene TRBJ2-7; D may correspond to TRBD1 or TRBD2 (5 bases each). CDR3 length equals 11 residues. Germline assignment: CDR1 WSHSY and CDR2 SAAADI. The V gene lost 10 bases and the J gene lost 7 bases, with 14 bases spanning the gap. The CDR3 DNA is TGCGCCACCAAGGGACGAGGGGAGCAGTACTTC. Translation: CATKGRGEQYF.